Listed below are T cell receptor beta chains from one sample, sequenced in a study of response to subunit inactivated influenza vaccine. MiXCR, run by TCRdb on the RT-PCR reads, gives a single entry per CDR3 protein. The sample lists about 540,000 distinct CDR3 sequences, roughly a quarter occurring once. These records were also assigned to another study, of T cells expressing NK-cell markers.

The sequencing here drew on CD4+ T cells sorted from PBMCs, taken approximately 12 days after vaccination. The receptors originated from a man in his forties or fifties who received an inactivated influenza vaccine. Each CDR3 is given with its conserved first and last residue. Fields, in order: V gene, clone size, D gene, J gene, CDR3 length, CDR3 DNA, CDR3 protein. The D gene is left open where the match is weak. Size tells how often a clone was seen (once, few, many) or the class of an expanded clone, and some rows leave it out.

V gene: TRBV27
clone size: NA
D gene: TRBD2
J gene: TRBJ2-7
CDR3 length: 19
CDR3 DNA: TGTGCCAGCAGTTTATCGGGTCAGCGAGCGGGACTAAGGTCTTACGAGCAGTACTTC
CDR3 protein: CASSLSGQRAGLRSYEQYF

V gene: TRBV7-2
clone size: NA
D gene: TRBD2
J gene: TRBJ2-5
CDR3 length: 17
CDR3 DNA: TGTGCCAGCAGCTTAGCGGGTCCGGCTAGCGGGGGTGAGACCCAGTACTTC
CDR3 protein: CASSLAGPASGGETQYF

V gene: TRBV6-2/TRBV6-3
clone size: NA
D gene: NA
J gene: TRBJ1-1
CDR3 length: 11
CDR3 DNA: TGTGCCAGCAGTCGAGGTCTCGAAGCTTTCTTT
CDR3 protein: CASSRGLEAFF

V gene: TRBV10-3
clone size: NA
D gene: NA
J gene: TRBJ1-1
CDR3 length: 12
CDR3 DNA: TGTGCCACCGGGTATCAGAACACTGAAGCTTTCTTT
CDR3 protein: CATGYQNTEAFF

V gene: TRBV29-1
clone size: many
D gene: NA
J gene: TRBJ1-1
CDR3 length: 13
CDR3 DNA: TGCAGCGTTGAGGAGGGTATAGGCACTGAAGCTTTCTTT
CDR3 protein: CSVEEGIGTEAFF

V gene: TRBV20-1
clone size: once
D gene: NA
J gene: TRBJ2-7
CDR3 length: 13
CDR3 DNA: TGCAGTGGGAGAGGACGGGGGCCCTACGAGCAGTACTTC
CDR3 protein: CSGRGRGPYEQYF

V gene: TRBV2
clone size: few
D gene: NA
J gene: TRBJ2-4
CDR3 length: 16
CDR3 DNA: TGTGCCAGCAGTGAATATAACAGCCTAGCCAAAAACATTCAGTACTTC
CDR3 protein: CASSEYNSLAKNIQYF

V gene: TRBV15
clone size: few
D gene: TRBD1
J gene: TRBJ2-5
CDR3 length: 15
CDR3 DNA: TGTGCCACCAGCAGACAGGGACAGCCCCAAGAGACCCAGTACTTC
CDR3 protein: CATSRQGQPQETQYF

V gene: TRBV6-5
clone size: NA
D gene: TRBD2
J gene: TRBJ2-3
CDR3 length: 15
CDR3 DNA: TGTGCCAGCAGTTACGAGCGGGAGAGCACAGATACGCAGTATTTT
CDR3 protein: CASSYERESTDTQYF

V gene: TRBV4-3
clone size: few
D gene: TRBD2
J gene: TRBJ2-1
CDR3 length: 19
CDR3 DNA: TGCGCCAGCAGCCAAGGGCGCCCGGAAAGCGGGAGGACTGACAATGAGCAGTTCTTC
CDR3 protein: CASSQGRPESGRTDNEQFF

V gene: TRBV6-5
clone size: NA
D gene: NA
J gene: TRBJ1-5
CDR3 length: 15
CDR3 DNA: TGTGCCAGCAGTTACGGTCGGATATCGAATCAGCCCCAGCATTTT
CDR3 protein: CASSYGRISNQPQHF

V gene: TRBV7-2
clone size: NA
D gene: NA
J gene: TRBJ2-7
CDR3 length: 14
CDR3 DNA: TGTGCCAGCAGAACCGCCGGGGGACCTATCGAGCAGTACTTC
CDR3 protein: CASRTAGGPIEQYF

V gene: TRBV6-2/TRBV6-3
clone size: NA
D gene: TRBD2
J gene: TRBJ2-6
CDR3 length: 19
CDR3 DNA: TGTGCCAGCAGTTACTCGACGGCTAGCGGGAGTACTGGGGCCAACGTCCTGACTTTC
CDR3 protein: CASSYSTASGSTGANVLTF

V gene: TRBV20-1
clone size: NA
D gene: TRBD1
J gene: TRBJ2-2
CDR3 length: 14
CDR3 DNA: TGCAGTGCACGCGACAGGGGGCGCCTCGGGGAGCTGTTTTTT
CDR3 protein: CSARDRGRLGELFF

V gene: TRBV20-1
clone size: NA
D gene: NA
J gene: TRBJ2-5
CDR3 length: 12
CDR3 DNA: TGCAGTGCTAGGCGAAGGGGGGAGACCCAGTACTTC
CDR3 protein: CSARRRGETQYF

V gene: TRBV5-5
clone size: few
D gene: NA
J gene: TRBJ2-2
CDR3 length: 15
CDR3 DNA: TGTGCCAGCAGCTTCGATGGGGCGAACACCGGGGAGCTGTTTTTT
CDR3 protein: CASSFDGANTGELFF

V gene: TRBV12-3/TRBV12-4
clone size: few
D gene: TRBD2
J gene: TRBJ2-1
CDR3 length: 18
CDR3 DNA: TGTGCCAGCAGTTCTCCGACTAGCGGGGGGACCTCCTACAATGAGCAGTTCTTC
CDR3 protein: CASSSPTSGGTSYNEQFF

V gene: TRBV4-3
clone size: few
D gene: TRBD2
J gene: TRBJ2-7
CDR3 length: 17
CDR3 DNA: TGCGCCAGCAGCCAAGAATCACTAGCGGGGGGTGTCGACGAGCAGTACTTC
CDR3 protein: CASSQESLAGGVDEQYF

V gene: TRBV7-2
clone size: NA
D gene: NA
J gene: TRBJ2-4
CDR3 length: 13
CDR3 DNA: TGTGCCAGCAGTCCGCGAACGGGGAACATTCAGTACTTC
CDR3 protein: CASSPRTGNIQYF

V gene: TRBV5-1
clone size: NA
D gene: NA
J gene: TRBJ2-5
CDR3 length: 14
CDR3 DNA: TGCGCCAGCAGCTTGTGGTCCGAACAAGAGACCCAGTACTTC
CDR3 protein: CASSLWSEQETQYF

V gene: TRBV18
clone size: NA
D gene: NA
J gene: TRBJ2-5
CDR3 length: 14
CDR3 DNA: TGTGCCAGCTCACCCAGGAGTTCTCAAGAGACCCAGTACTTC
CDR3 protein: CASSPRSSQETQYF

V gene: TRBV5-6
clone size: few
D gene: NA
J gene: TRBJ2-7
CDR3 length: 13
CDR3 DNA: TGTGCCAGCAGCTCCAGGGGCAGGGGCGAGCAGTACTTC
CDR3 protein: CASSSRGRGEQYF

V gene: TRBV5-6
clone size: NA
D gene: NA
J gene: TRBJ2-1
CDR3 length: 14
CDR3 DNA: TGTGCCAGCAGCTCGACGGACTGGTACAATGAGCAGTTCTTC
CDR3 protein: CASSSTDWYNEQFF

V gene: TRBV28
clone size: NA
D gene: NA
J gene: TRBJ2-7
CDR3 length: 13
CDR3 DNA: TGTGCCAGCAGGGGAGCAGTAACCTACGAGCAGTACTTC
CDR3 protein: CASRGAVTYEQYF

V gene: TRBV29-1
clone size: NA
D gene: NA
J gene: TRBJ2-1
CDR3 length: 16
CDR3 DNA: TGCAGCGTTGAGCCGAGGTGGCAGCAGCGATACAATGAGCAGTTCTTC
CDR3 protein: CSVEPRWQQRYNEQFF